The clone carrying this TCR beta chain was found a few times. This CDR3 region has 18 residues. CDR1 is SGDLS and CDR2 is YYNGEE in the germline V gene. The junction had 6 bases not matched to a gene; V was cut back by 0 bases and J by 0 bases. These data originate in a study of T cells in Graves' hyperthyroidism and ophthalmopathy. The TCR beta CDR3 regions underwent amplification using RNA transcripts as the source. Carried out on the TCR CDR3, a first-round RT-PCR used the HTBI primer set. TCRdb ran MiXCR on the multiplex PCR reads and lists one entry per CDR3 protein. The sample yields approximately 490,000 distinct CDR3 sequences, 20% to 25% seen once. Clinical Activity Scores of at least 3, NOSPECS grades of at least 4 and durations under 3 months characterized ophthalmopathy patients.

The chain employs TRBV9 and TRBJ2-6, with 7 bases lining up with TRBD1. Input material: blood. The sequence came from a woman in her 70s with Graves' ophthalmopathy. The CDR3 sequence is CASSVAGDSYSGANVLTF. In DNA, the CDR3 is TGTGCCAGCAGCGTAGCAGGGGACAGTTACTCTGGGGCCAACGTCCTGACTTTC.